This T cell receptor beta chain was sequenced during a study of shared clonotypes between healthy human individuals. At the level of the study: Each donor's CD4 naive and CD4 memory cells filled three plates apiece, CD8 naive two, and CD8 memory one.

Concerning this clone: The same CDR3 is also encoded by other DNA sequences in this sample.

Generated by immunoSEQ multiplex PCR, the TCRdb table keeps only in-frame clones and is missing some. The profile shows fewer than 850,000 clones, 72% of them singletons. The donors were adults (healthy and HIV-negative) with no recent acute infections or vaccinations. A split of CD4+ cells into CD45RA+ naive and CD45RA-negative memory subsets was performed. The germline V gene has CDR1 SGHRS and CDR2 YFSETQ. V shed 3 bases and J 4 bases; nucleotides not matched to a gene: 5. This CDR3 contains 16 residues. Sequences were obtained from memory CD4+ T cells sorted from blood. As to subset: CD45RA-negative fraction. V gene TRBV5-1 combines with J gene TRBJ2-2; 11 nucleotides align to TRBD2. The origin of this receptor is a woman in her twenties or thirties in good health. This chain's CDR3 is CASSSLAGGGTGELFF. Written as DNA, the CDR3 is TGCGCCAGCAGCTCGCTAGCGGGAGGAGGCACCGGGGAGCTGTTTTTT.